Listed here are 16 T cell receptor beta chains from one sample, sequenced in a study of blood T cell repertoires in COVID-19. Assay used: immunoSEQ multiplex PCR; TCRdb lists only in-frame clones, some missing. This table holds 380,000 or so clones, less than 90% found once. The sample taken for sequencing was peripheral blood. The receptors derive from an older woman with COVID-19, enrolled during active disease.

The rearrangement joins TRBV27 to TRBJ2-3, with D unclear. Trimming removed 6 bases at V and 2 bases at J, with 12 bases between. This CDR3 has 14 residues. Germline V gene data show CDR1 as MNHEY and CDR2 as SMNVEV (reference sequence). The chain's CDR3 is CASRPTQNTDTQYF. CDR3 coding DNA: TGTGCCAGCAGGCCGACTCAAAACACAGATACGCAGTATTTT.

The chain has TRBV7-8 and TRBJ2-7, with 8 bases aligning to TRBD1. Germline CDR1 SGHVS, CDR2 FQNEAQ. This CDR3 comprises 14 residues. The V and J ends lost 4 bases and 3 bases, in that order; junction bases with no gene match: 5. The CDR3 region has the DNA TGTGCCAGCAGCTACGACAGGGGCGGCTACGAGCAGTACTTC. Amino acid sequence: CASSYDRGGYEQYF.

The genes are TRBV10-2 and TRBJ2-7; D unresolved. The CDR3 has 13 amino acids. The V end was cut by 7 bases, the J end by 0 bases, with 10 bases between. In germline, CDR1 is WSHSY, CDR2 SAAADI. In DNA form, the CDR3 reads TGCGCCAGCATGTCCGACTCCTCCTACGAGCAGTACTTC. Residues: CASMSDSSYEQYF.

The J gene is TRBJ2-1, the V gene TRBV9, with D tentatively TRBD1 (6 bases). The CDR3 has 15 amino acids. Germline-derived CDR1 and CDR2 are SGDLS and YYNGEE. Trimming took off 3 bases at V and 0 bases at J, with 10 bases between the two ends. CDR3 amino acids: CASSGQVSSYNEQFF. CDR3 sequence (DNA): TGTGCCAGCAGCGGACAGGTCAGCTCCTACAATGAGCAGTTCTTC.

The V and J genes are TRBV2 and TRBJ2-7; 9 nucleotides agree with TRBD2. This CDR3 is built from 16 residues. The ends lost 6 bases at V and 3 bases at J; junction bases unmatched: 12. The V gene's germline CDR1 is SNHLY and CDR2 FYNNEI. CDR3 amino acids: CASRGPLRGGLYEQYF. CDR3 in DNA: TGTGCCAGCAGAGGCCCCTTGCGGGGGGGCCTCTACGAGCAGTACTTC.

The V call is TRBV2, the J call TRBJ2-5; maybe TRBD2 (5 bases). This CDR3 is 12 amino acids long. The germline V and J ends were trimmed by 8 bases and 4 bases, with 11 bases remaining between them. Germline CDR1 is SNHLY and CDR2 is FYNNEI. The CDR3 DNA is TGTGCCAGCGGGCTAGCCAGAGAGACCCAGTACTTC. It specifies CASGLARETQYF.

CDR3 residues: CASKQGSYNSPLHF. DNA for the CDR3: TGTGCCAGTAAACAGGGATCCTATAATTCACCCCTCCACTTT. The chain carries TRBV19 and TRBJ1-6, with D possibly matching TRBD1 (6 bases). This CDR3 spans 14 amino acids. The V gene lost 7 bases and the J gene lost 1 base, with 8 bases spanning the gap. Germline loops: CDR1 LNHDA, CDR2 SQIVND (reference sequence). The variable domain in full, completed from reference TRBV19 and TRBJ1-6, reads DGGITQSPKYLFRKEGQNVTLSCEQNLNHDAMYWYRQDPGQGLRLIYYSQIVNDFQKGDIAEGYSVSREKKESFPLTVTSAQKNPTAFYLCASKQGSYNSPLHFGNGTRLTVT.

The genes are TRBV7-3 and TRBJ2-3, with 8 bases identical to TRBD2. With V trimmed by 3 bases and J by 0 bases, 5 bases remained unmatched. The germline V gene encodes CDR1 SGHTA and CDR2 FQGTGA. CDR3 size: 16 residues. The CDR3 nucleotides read TGTGCCAGCAGCTTTTGGCGGGGGGTTAGCACAGATACGCAGTATTTT. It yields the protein CASSFWRGVSTDTQYF.

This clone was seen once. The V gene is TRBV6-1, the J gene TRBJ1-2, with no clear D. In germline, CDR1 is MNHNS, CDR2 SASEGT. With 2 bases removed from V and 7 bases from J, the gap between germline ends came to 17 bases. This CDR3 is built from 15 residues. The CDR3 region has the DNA TGTGCCAGCAGTGAACCAGATCGACGGACTAGTGGCTACACCTTC. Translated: CASSEPDRRTSGYTF.

The CDR3 DNA sequence: TGTGCCAGTAGTAGCCTTCCTAGGATGAGGTTCCAAGAGACCCAGTACTTC. It specifies CASSSLPRMRFQETQYF. The J gene is TRBJ2-5, the V gene TRBV19; D remains ambiguous. The CDR3 consists of 17 residues. Germline values: CDR1 LNHDA, CDR2 SQIVND (reference sequence). Trimming left V 4 bases short and J 1 base short, with 19 bases between. Full variable domain (rest looked up from reference TRBV19 and TRBJ2-5): DGGITQSPKYLFRKEGQNVTLSCEQNLNHDAMYWYRQDPGQGLRLIYYSQIVNDFQKGDIAEGYSVSREKKESFPLTVTSAQKNPTAFYLCASSSLPRMRFQETQYFGPGTRLLVL.

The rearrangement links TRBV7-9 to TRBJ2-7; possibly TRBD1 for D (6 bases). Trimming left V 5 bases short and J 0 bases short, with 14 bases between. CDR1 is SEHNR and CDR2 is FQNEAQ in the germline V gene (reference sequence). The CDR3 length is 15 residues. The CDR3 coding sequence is TGTGCCAGCAGCAAAGTTCAGGACAGCTCCTACGAGCAGTACTTC. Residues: CASSKVQDSSYEQYF.

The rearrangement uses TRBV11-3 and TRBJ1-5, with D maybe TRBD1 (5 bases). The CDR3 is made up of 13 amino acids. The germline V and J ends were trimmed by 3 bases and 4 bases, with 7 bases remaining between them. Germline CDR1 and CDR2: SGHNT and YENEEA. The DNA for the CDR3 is TGTGCCAGCAGCTTCAGGGCGAATCAGCCCCAGCATTTT. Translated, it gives CASSFRANQPQHF.

The CDR3 nucleotides are TGTGCCAGCAGCTTAGAGTCGTCGAGGGAAGAGACCCAGTACTTC. Translated, it gives CASSLESSREETQYF. The chain links TRBV7-9 to TRBJ2-5; D is possibly TRBD2 (5 bases). Germline V gene data show CDR1 as SEHNR and CDR2 as FQNEAQ (reference sequence). The CDR3 is 15 amino acids. Trimming took 1 base from V and 3 from J, leaving 12 bases between them. Together with reference TRBV7-9 and TRBJ2-5, the CDR3 gives the full variable domain: DTGVSQNPRHKITKRGQNVTFRCDPISEHNRLYWYRQTLGQGPEFLTYFQNEAQLEKSRLLSDRFSAERPKGSFSTLEIQRTEQGDSAMYLCASSLESSREETQYFGPGTRLLVL.

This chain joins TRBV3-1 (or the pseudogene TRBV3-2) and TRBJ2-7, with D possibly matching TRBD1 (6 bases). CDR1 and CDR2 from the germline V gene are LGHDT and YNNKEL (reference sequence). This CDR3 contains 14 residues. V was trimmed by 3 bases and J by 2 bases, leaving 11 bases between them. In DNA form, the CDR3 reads TGTGCCAGCAGCCACTTAGGACAGACCTACGAGCAGTACTTC. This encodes CASSHLGQTYEQYF.

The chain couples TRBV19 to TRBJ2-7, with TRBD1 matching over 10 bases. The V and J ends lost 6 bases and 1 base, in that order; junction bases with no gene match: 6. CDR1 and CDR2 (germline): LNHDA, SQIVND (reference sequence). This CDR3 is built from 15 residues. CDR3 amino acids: CASRPGTGVSYEQYF. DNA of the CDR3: TGTGCCAGTAGACCCGGGACAGGGGTATCCTACGAGCAGTACTTC.

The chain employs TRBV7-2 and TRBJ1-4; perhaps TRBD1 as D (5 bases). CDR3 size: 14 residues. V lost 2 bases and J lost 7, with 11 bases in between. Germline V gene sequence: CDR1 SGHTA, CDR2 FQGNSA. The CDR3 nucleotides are TGTGCCAGCAGCTTACTTGGGGGGGGTGAAAAACTGTTTTTT. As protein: CASSLLGGGEKLFF. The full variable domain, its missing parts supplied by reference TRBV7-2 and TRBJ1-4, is GAGVSQSPSNKVTEKGKDVELRCDPISGHTALYWYRQSLGQGLEFLIYFQGNSAPDKSGLPSDRFSAERTGGSVSTLTIQRTQQEDSAVYLCASSLLGGGEKLFFGSGTQLSVL.